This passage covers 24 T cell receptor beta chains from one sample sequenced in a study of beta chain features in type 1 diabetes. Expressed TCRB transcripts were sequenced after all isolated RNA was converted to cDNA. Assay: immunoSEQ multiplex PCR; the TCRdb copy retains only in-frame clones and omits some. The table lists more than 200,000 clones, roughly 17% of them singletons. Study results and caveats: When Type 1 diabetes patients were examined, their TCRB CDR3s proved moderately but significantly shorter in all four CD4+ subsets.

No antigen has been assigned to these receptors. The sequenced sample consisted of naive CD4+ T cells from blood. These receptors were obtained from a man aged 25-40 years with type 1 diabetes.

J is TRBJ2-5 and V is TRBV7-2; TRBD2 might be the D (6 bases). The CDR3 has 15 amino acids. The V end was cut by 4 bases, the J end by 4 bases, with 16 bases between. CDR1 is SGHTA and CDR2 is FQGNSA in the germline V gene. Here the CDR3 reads CASSSRRERGETQYF. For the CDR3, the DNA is TGTGCCAGCAGCTCCAGGAGGGAGAGGGGAGAGACCCAGTACTTC.

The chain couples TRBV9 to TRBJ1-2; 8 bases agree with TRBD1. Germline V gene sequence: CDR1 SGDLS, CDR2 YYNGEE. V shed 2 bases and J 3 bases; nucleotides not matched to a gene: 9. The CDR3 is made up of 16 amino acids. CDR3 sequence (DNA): TGTGCCAGCAGCGTGCAGGGGGCGAGCGGGTACTATGGCTACACCTTC. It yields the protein CASSVQGASGYYGYTF.

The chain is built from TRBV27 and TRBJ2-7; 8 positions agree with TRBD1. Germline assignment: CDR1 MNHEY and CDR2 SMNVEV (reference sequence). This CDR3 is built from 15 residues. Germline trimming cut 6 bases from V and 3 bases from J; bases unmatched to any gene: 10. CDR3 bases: TGTGCCAGCAGCCGACCACAGGGGACAGGCTACGAGCAGTACTTC. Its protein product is CASSRPQGTGYEQYF.

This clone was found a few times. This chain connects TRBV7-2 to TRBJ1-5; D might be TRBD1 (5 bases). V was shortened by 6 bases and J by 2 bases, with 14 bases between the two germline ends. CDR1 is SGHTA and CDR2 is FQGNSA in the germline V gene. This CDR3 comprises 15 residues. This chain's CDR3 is CASSIRPGGNQPQHF. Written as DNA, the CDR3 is TGTGCCAGCAGTATTCGGCCGGGGGGCAATCAGCCCCAGCATTTT. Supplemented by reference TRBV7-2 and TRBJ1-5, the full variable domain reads GAGVSQSPSNKVTEKGKDVELRCDPISGHTALYWYRQSLGQGLEFLIYFQGNSAPDKSGLPSDRFSAERTGGSVSTLTIQRTQQEDSAVYLCASSIRPGGNQPQHFGDGTRLSIL.

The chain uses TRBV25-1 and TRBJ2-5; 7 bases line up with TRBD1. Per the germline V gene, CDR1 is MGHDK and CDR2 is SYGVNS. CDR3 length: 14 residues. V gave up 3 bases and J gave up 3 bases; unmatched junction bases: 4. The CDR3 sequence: CASSDPTGEETQYF. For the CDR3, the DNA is TGTGCCAGCAGTGACCCTACAGGGGAAGAGACCCAGTACTTC.

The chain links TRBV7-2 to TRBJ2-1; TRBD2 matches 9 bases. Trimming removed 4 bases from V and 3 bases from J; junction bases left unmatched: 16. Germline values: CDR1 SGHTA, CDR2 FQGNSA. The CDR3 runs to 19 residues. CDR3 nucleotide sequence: TGTGCCAGCAGCTCTCCCCCGGGGACTAGCTCCAGGATCTACAATGAGCAGTTCTTC. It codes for CASSSPPGTSSRIYNEQFF.

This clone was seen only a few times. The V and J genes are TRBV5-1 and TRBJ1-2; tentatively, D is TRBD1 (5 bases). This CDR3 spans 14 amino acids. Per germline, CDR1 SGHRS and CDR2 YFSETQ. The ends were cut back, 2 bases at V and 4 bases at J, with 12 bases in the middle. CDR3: CASSLLDGTYGYTF. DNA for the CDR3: TGCGCCAGCAGCTTACTGGACGGGACCTATGGCTACACCTTC.

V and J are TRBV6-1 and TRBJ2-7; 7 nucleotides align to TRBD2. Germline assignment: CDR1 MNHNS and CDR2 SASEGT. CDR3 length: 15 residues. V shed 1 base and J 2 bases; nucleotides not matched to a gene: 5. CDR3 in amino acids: CASSEVSGTTYEQYF. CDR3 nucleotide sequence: TGTGCCAGCAGTGAAGTGAGCGGGACTACCTACGAGCAGTACTTC.

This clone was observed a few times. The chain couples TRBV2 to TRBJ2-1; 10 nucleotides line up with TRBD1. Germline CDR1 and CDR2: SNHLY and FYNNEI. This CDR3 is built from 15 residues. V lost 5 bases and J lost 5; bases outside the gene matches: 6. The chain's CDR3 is CASSRDRGFNNEQFF. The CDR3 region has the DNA TGTGCCAGCAGTCGGGACAGGGGCTTCAACAATGAGCAGTTCTTC.

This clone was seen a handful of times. CDR3 sequence reads: CAWAVISYEQYF. CDR3 DNA sequence: TGTGCCTGGGCCGTCATCTCCTACGAGCAGTACTTC. This chain connects TRBV30 to TRBJ2-7, with D uncertain. Trimming removed 5 bases from V and 0 bases from J, with 8 bases in between. This CDR3 has 12 amino acids. CDR1 is GTSNPN and CDR2 is SVGIG in the germline V gene (reference sequence).

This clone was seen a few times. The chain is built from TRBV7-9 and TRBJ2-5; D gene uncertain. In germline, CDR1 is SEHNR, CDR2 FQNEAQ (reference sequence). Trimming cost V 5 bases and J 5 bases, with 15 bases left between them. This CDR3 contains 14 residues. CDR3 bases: TGTGCCAGCAGCCTAGGTGAGGACCCGGAGACCCAGTACTTC. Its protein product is CASSLGEDPETQYF.

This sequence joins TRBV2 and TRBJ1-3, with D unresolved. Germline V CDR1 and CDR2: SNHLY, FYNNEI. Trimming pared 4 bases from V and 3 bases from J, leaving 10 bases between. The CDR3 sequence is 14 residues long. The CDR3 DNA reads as TGTGCCAGCAGTGTAAGCGTGCGTGGAAACACCATATATTTT. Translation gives CASSVSVRGNTIYF. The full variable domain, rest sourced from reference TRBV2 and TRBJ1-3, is EPEVTQTPSHQVTQMGQEVILRCVPISNHLYFYWYRQILGQKVEFLVSFYNNEISEKSEIFDDQFSVERPDGSNFTLKIRSTKLEDSAMYFCASSVSVRGNTIYFGEGSWLTVV.

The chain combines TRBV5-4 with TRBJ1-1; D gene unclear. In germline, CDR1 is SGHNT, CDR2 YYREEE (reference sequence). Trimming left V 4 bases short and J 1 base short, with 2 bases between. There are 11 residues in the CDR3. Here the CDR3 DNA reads TGTGCCAGCAGCCAGAACACTGAAGCTTTCTTT. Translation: CASSQNTEAFF.

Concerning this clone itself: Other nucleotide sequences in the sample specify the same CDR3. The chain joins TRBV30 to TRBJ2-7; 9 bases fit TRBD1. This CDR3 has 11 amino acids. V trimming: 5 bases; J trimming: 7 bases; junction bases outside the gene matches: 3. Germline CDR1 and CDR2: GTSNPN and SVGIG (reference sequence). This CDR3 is CAWGQGYEQYF. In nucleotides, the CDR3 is TGTGCCTGGGGACAGGGGTATGAGCAGTACTTC.

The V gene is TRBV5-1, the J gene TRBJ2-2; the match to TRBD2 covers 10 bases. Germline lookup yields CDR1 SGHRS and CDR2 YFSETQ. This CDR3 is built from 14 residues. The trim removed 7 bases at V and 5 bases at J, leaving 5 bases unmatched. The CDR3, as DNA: TGCGCCAGCGGAGCGGGAGGGCCAACCGGGGAGCTGTTTTTT. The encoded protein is CASGAGGPTGELFF.

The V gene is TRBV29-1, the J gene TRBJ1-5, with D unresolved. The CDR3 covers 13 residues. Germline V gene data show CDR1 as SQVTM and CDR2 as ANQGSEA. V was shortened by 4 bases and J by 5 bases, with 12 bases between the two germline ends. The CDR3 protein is CSVGSGFHQPQHF. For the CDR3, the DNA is TGCAGCGTTGGGTCGGGGTTTCATCAGCCCCAGCATTTT.

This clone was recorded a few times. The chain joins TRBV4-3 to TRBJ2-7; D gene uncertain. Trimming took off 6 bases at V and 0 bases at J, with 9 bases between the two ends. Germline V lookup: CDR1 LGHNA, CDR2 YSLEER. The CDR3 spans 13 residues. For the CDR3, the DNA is TGCGCCAGCAGTCTTCGAAGCTCCTACGAGCAGTACTTC. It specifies CASSLRSSYEQYF.

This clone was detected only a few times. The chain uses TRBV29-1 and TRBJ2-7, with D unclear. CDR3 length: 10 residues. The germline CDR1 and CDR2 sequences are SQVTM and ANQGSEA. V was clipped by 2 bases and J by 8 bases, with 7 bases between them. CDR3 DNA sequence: TGCAGCGTTGAAAACAACCAGCAGTACTTC. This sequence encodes CSVENNQQYF.

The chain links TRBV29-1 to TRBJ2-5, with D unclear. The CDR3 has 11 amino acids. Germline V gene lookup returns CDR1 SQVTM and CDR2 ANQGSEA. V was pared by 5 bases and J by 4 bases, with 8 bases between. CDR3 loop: CSVSMGETQYF. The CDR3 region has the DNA TGCAGCGTTTCTATGGGAGAGACCCAGTACTTC. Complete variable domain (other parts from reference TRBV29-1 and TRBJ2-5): SAVISQKPSRDICQRGTSLTIQCQVDSQVTMMFWYRQQPGQSLTLIATANQGSEATYESGFVIDKFPISRPNLTFSTLTVSNMSPEDSSIYLCSVSMGETQYFGPGTRLLVL.

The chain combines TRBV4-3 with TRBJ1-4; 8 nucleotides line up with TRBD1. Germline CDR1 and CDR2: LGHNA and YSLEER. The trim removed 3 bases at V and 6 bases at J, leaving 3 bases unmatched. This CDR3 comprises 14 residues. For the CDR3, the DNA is TGCGCCAGCAGCCAGGGACAGGCTGATGAAAAACTGTTTTTT. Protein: CASSQGQADEKLFF.

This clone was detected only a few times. CDR3 nucleotides: TGTGCCAGCAGATATGGGGAGACCCAGTACTTC. Translation: CASRYGETQYF. V usage is TRBV2 and J usage is TRBJ2-5; D remains ambiguous. The germline V and J ends were trimmed by 6 bases and 5 bases, with 7 bases remaining between them. There are 11 residues in the CDR3. Germline CDR1 reads SNHLY; CDR2 reads FYNNEI.

The CDR3 nucleotides are TGTGCCAGCAGTTCGCCGGGGCGCGCCACTGAAGCTTTCTTT. Residues: CASSSPGRATEAFF. The genes are TRBV28 and TRBJ1-1; D possibly corresponds to TRBD1 (5 bases). This CDR3 has 14 residues. The V gene's germline CDR1 is MDHEN and CDR2 SYDVKM. V was clipped by 4 bases and J by 4 bases, with 13 bases between them. The whole variable domain, remainder taken from reference TRBV28 and TRBJ1-1, is DVKVTQSSRYLVKRTGEKVFLECVQDMDHENMFWYRQDPGLGLRLIYFSYDVKMKEKGDIPEGYSVSREKKERFSLILESASTNQTSMYLCASSSPGRATEAFFGQGTRLTVV.

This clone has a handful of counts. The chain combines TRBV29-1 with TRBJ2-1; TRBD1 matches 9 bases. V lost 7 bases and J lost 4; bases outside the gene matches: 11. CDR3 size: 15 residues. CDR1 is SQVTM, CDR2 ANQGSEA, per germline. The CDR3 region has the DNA TGCAGCGCAACACTGGGACAGGGACCTTACAATGAGCAGTTCTTC. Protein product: CSATLGQGPYNEQFF.

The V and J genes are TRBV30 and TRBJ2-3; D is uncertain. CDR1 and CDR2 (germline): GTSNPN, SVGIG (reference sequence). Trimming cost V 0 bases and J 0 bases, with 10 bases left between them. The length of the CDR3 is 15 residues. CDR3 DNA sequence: TGTGCCTGGAGTGTACTCAGCATGAGCACAGATACGCAGTATTTT. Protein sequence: CAWSVLSMSTDTQYF.